This T cell receptor beta chain was found in a study of vaccination and CD4 T cells after COVID-19. Study in general: Several convalescent cases were mild and one was severe, and all had been SARS-CoV-2 positive by nasal swab PCR.

Documented treatment: roughly ten-day PBMC culture with coronavirus spike peptide pools or control peptides (ViraFEST assay). This clonotype was recorded a few times. No antigen is known for it. The Oncomine TCR Beta short-read assay sequenced DNA from cultured CD4+ T cells. TCRdb re-called the PCR reads with MiXCR, one entry per CDR3 protein. The sample carries about 13,000 distinct CDR3 sequences, 45% to 65% recorded once. Sequencing was performed on CD4+ T cells from blood, cultured in vitro. This TCR was recovered from a human donor who had recovered from COVID-19.

Written as DNA, the CDR3 is TGCAGTGCTCAAGGACAGGGTGAAAACATTCAGTACTTC. Protein product: CSAQGQGENIQYF. The chain recombines TRBV20-1 with TRBJ2-4, with 8 bases aligning to TRBD1. There are 13 residues in the CDR3. Looked up from germline, CDR1 is DFQATT and CDR2 is SNEGSKA (reference sequence). The V and J ends lost 5 bases and 5 bases, in that order; junction bases with no gene match: 5.